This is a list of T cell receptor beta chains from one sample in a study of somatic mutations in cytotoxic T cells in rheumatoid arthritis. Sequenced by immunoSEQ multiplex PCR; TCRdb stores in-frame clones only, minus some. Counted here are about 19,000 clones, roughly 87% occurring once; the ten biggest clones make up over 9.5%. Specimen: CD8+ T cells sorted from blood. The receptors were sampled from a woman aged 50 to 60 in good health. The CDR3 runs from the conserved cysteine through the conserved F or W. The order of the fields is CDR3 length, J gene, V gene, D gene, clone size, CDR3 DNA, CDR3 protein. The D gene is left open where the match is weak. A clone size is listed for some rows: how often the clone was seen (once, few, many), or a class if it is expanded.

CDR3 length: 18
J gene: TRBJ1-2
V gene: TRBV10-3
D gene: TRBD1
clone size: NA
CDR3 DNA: TGTGCCATCAGTGGGATGGGGTCGGCAGACAGGGGAAACTATGGCTACACCTTC
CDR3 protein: CAISGMGSADRGNYGYTF

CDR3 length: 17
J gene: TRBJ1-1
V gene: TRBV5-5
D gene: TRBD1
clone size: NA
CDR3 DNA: TGTGCCAGCAGCTTTGGAGGGACAGCTTCTTTAAACACTGAAGCTTTCTTT
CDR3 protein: CASSFGGTASLNTEAFF

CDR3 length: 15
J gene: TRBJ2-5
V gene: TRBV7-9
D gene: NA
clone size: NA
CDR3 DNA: TGTGCCAGCAGCCCATGGGGGGGGCCCCAAGAGACCCAGTACTTC
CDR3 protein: CASSPWGGPQETQYF

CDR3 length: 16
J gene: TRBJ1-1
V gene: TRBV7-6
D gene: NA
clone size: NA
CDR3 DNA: TGTGCCAGCAGCCTAGAGGAGGGGCAGGCTAGGAATGAAGCTTTCTTT
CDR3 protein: CASSLEEGQARNEAFF

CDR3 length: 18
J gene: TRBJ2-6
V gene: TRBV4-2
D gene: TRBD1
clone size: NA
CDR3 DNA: TGTGCCAGCAGCCAAGATCTTTACAGGGGCTCTGGGGCCAACGTCCTGACTTTC
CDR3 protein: CASSQDLYRGSGANVLTF

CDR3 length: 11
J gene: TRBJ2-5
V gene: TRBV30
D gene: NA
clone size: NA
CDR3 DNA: TGTGCCTGGAGTCGGTTGGAGACCCAGTACTTC
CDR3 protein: CAWSRLETQYF

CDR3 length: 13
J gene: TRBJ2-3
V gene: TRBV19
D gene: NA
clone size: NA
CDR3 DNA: TGTGCCAGTAGTATAGTCGCCACAGATACGCAGTATTTT
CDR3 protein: CASSIVATDTQYF

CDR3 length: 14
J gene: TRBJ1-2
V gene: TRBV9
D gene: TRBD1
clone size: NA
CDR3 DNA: TGTGCCAGCAGAGGGACAGGGGGCGGCTATGGCTACACCTTC
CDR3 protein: CASRGTGGGYGYTF

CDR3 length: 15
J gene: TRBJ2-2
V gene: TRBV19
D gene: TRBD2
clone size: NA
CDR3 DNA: TGTGCCAGTAGTGGGAGCGGGAGATCGGTCGGGGAGCTGTTTTTT
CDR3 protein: CASSGSGRSVGELFF

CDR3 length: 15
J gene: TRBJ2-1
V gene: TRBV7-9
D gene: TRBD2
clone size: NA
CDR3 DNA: TGTGCCAGCAGCCCTAGCGGGGGGGCAAACAATGAGCAGTTCTTC
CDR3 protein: CASSPSGGANNEQFF

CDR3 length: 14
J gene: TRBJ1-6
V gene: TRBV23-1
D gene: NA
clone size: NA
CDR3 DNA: TGCGCCAGCAGTACATTGGGGGGAAATTCACCCCTCCACTTT
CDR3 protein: CASSTLGGNSPLHF

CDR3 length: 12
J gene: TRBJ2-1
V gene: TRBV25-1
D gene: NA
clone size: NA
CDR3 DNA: TGTGCCAGCAGTGGGGGTTTAAATGAGCAGTTCTTC
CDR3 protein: CASSGGLNEQFF

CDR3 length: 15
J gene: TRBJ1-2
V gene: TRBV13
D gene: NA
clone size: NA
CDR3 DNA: TGTGCCAGCAGCTTAATGGCAGCTCAAAACTATGGCTACACCTTC
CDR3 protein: CASSLMAAQNYGYTF

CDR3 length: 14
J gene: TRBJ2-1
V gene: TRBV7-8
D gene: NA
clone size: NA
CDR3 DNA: TGTGCCAGCAGCGTCGCCGGGACTTTGAATGAGCAGTTCTTC
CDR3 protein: CASSVAGTLNEQFF

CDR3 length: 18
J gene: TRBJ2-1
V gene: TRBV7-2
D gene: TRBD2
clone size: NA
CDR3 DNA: TGTGCCAGCAGCTTAGCGCGTGTTGCGGGAGGGCCGGGGGATGAGCAGTTCTTC
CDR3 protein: CASSLARVAGGPGDEQFF

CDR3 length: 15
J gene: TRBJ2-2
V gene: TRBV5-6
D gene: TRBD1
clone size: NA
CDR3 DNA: TGTGCCAGCAGGGATGGACAGGAGTCCACCGGGGAGCTGTTTTTT
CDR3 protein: CASRDGQESTGELFF

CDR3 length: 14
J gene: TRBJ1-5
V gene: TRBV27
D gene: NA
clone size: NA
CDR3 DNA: TGTGCCAGCAGTTTCACCGGGGTAGGGCAGCCCCAGCATTTT
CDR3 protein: CASSFTGVGQPQHF

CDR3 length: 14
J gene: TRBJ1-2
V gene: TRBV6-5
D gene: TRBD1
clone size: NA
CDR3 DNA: TGTGCCAGCAGCACAGGGGGGGGACTTTATGGCTACACCTTC
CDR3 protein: CASSTGGGLYGYTF

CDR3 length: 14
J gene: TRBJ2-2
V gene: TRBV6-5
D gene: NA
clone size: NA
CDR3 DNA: TGTGCCAGCAGTTTGTCGGCAGCCCCCGGGGAGCTGTTTTTT
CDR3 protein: CASSLSAAPGELFF

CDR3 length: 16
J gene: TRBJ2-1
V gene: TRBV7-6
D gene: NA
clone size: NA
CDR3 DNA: TGTGCCAGCAGCCGGGGCGGGGTAGGGTCCTACAATGAGCAGTTCTTC
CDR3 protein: CASSRGGVGSYNEQFF

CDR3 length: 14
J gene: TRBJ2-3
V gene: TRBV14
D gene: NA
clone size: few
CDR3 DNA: TGTGCCAGCAGCCAAGTCAGGTTCACAGATACGCAGTATTTT
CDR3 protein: CASSQVRFTDTQYF

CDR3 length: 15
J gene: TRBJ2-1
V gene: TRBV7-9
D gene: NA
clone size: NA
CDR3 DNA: TGTGCCAGCAGCTTGAGCGGGTCTTCCTACAATGAGCAGTTCTTC
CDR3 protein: CASSLSGSSYNEQFF

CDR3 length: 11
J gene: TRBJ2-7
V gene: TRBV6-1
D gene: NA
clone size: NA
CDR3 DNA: TGTGCCAGCAGTGGCTCCTACGAGCAGTACTTC
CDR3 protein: CASSGSYEQYF

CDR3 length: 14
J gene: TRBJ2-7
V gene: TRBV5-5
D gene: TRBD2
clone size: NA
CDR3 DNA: TGTGCCAGCAGCCTAAGACTAGCGGGGTACGAGCAGTACTTC
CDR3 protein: CASSLRLAGYEQYF

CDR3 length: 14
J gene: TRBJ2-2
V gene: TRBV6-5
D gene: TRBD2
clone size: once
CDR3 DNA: TGTGCCAGCAGGAGCGGGGGGGCCACCGGGGAGCTGTTTTTT
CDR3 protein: CASRSGGATGELFF

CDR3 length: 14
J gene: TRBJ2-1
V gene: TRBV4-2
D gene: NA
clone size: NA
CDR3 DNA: TGTGCCAGCAGCCAAGAAACAGGCAACGGTGAGCAGTTCTTC
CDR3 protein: CASSQETGNGEQFF

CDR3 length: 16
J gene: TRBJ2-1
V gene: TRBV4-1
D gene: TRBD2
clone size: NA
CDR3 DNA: TGCGCCAGCAGCCCGCTCGGGAGCGGGGGTAGTAATGAGCAGTTCTTC
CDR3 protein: CASSPLGSGGSNEQFF

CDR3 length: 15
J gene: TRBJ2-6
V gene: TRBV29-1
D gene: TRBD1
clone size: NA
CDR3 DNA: TGCAGCGTTGTGACAGGGGGCTCTGGGGCCAACGTCCTGACTTTC
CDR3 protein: CSVVTGGSGANVLTF

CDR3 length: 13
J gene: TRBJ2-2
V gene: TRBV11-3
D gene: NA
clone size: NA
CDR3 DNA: TGTGCCAGCAGGGGGGGGCAGGGCGGGGAGCTGTTTTTT
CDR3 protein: CASRGGQGGELFF

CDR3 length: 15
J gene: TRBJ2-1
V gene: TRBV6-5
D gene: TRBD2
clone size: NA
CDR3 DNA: TGTGCCAGCAGCCGGACTAGCGGATTCTACAATGAGCAGTTCTTC
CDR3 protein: CASSRTSGFYNEQFF

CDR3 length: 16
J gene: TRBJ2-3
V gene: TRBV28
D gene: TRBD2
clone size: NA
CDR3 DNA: TGTGCCAGCAGGGTCATAGCGGGGGGGCCTATAGATACGCAGTATTTT
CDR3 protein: CASRVIAGGPIDTQYF

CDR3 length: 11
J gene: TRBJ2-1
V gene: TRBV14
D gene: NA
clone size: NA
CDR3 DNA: TGTGCCAGCAGCCAAGGAGGCTTTGAGTTCTTC
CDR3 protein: CASSQGGFEFF

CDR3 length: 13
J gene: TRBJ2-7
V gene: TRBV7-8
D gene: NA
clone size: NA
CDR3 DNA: TGTGCCAGCAGCTCGCTGAGCTCCTACGAGCAGTACTTC
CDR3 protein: CASSSLSSYEQYF

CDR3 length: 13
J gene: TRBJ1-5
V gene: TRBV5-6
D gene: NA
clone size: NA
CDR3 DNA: TGTGCCAGCAGCTTGGCTGGCAATCAGCCCCAGCATTTT
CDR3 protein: CASSLAGNQPQHF

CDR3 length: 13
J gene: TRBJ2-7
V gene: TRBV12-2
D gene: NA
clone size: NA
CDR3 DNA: TGTGCAAGTCGTGGCTCAGGGGCCTACGAGCAGTACTTC
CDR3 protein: CASRGSGAYEQYF

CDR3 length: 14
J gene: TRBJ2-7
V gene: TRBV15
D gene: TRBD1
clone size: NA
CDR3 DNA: TGTGCCACCAGCAGCCGGACAGGTCCGCACGAGCAGTACTTC
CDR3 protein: CATSSRTGPHEQYF

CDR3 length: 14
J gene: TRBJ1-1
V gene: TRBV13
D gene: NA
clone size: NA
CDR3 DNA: TGTGCCAGCAGCCCAACAGGACTGAACACTGAAGCTTTCTTT
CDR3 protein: CASSPTGLNTEAFF

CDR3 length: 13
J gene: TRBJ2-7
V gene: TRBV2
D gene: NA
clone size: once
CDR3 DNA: TGTGCCAGCAGTGATGTTGCTTATTACGAGCAGTACTTC
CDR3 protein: CASSDVAYYEQYF

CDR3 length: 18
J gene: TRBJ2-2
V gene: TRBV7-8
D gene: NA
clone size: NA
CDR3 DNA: TGTGCCAGCAGCTCCCGCTCTAAGGTGCAGGGCATTGCCGGGGAGCTGTTTTTT
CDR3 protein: CASSSRSKVQGIAGELFF

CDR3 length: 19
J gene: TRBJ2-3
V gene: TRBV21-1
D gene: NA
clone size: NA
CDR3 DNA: TGTGCCAGCAGCTCCCCCGGGACAGGGACCTGGGCTAGCACAGATACGCAGTATTTT
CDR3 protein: CASSSPGTGTWASTDTQYF

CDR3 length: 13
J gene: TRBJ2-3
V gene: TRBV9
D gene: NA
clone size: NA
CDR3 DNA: TGTGCCAGCAGCGCGGGGGACACAGATACGCAGTATTTT
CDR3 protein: CASSAGDTDTQYF

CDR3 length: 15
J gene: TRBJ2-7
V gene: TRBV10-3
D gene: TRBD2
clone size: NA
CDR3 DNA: TGTGCCATCAGTGACCGGACTAGCGGGGCCTACGAGCAGTACTTC
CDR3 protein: CAISDRTSGAYEQYF

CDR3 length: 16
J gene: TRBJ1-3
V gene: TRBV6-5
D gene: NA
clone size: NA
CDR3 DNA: TGTGCCAGCAGTTACTCGACTGAGAGCTCTGGAAACACCATATATTTT
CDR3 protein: CASSYSTESSGNTIYF

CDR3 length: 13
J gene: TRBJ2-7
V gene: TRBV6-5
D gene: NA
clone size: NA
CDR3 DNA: TGTGCCAGCAGTTACAGCCAGGACTACGAGCAGTACTTC
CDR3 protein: CASSYSQDYEQYF

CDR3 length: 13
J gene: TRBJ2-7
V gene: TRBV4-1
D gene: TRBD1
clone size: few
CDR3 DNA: TGCGCCAGCAGCGCGAACAGGGGCTACGAGCAGTACTTC
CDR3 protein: CASSANRGYEQYF

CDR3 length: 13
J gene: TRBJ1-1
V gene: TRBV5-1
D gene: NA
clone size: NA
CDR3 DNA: TGCGCCAGCAGCTTGGTAAGGAACACTGAAGCTTTCTTT
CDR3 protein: CASSLVRNTEAFF

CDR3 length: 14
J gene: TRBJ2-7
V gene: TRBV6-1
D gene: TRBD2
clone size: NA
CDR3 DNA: TGTGCCAGCAGTGTGTGGCGGGAGGGCAACGAGCAGTACTTC
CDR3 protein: CASSVWREGNEQYF